This T cell receptor beta chain was observed in a study of beta chain features in type 1 diabetes listed by TCRdb under 2018. For the wider study: Mean age, gender distribution, total cell number and subset yield did not differ between patients and healthy donors. The study compared the TCRB repertoires of sorted circulating CD4+ T cell subsets in recently diagnosed type 1 diabetes patients with those in matched healthy donors. Regulatory and stem cell-like memory subsets were obtained from only 8 patients and about 8 healthy donors, while naive and central memory subsets were obtained from all 30 or so donors. A total of roughly 100 million sorted cells were examined across all samples, and the number of cells per subset was strongly correlated with RNA yield. Overall results and qualifications from the work: In all four CD4+ subsets, TCRB CDR3 length was moderately but significantly shorter in type 1 diabetes patients. Sequencing cDNA rather than genomic DNA could over-represent highly expressing activated cells, although activation and CD3 levels did not differ between groups. HLA sub-analyses involved small numbers of individuals, so any influence of HLA type on TCRB rearrangement remained unresolved. Shorter templates might be favored by PCR, yet because patient and control samples were amplified and corrected together, any such skew would affect both groups equally. Naive, central memory and regulatory TCRB repertoires appeared more similar among patients than among healthy donors. Fewer insertions and more nucleotide deletions at VDJ recombination sites were observed in patients with type 1 diabetes, implying thymic rearrangement abnormalities.

In regard to this clone: The specificity of this receptor is unknown. No qualities accompany the bases; no much larger clone lies one base away.

The germline V gene yields SGHRS for CDR1 and YFSETQ for CDR2. V has 4 bases trimmed and J has 5 bases trimmed; junction bases matching no gene number 7. The CDR3, cysteine through phenylalanine, is 14 amino acids long. Here the CDR3 DNA is all that survives: 42 bases in frame from base 1. From each donor, a single peripheral blood sample of approximately 110 mL on average was drawn into heparinised tubes. Using a panel that included CD45RO, CCR7, CD25, CD127, CD95 and CD27, naive, central memory, regulatory and stem cell-like memory CD4+ T cells were sorted on a BD FACSAria II. Every sorted population had a purity above 95%. PBMCs were isolated right away by Lymphoprep density gradient centrifugation and were stained directly, without culture. To minimize batch effects, samples were stained and sorted in pairs, one healthy donor with one patient per experiment. The High Capacity cDNA Reverse Transcription Kit was used to reverse transcribe all of the isolated RNA, meaning that expressed TCRB transcripts were what got sequenced. Survey-depth immunoSEQ sequencing was performed on stem cell-like memory T cell samples, with an average of about 1 million total reads per sample. After sorted cells were lysed in RLT buffer, RNA was extracted with DNase-treated RNeasy Micro or Mini kits, with the choice depending on cell number. To prevent cross-contamination, each cell subset was processed individually, whereas patient and healthy donor samples were processed jointly. The immunoSEQ multiplex PCR was used to amplify TCRB sequences from cDNA, generating 87-bp fragments that spanned the CDR3 region. Sequencing of the amplicons was performed on the Illumina HiSeq platform. Under the source paper's analysis protocol: PCR bias was corrected computationally using synthetic template baselines, and reads within Hamming distance 2 were collapsed, with unmergeable singletons discarded. Reads were aligned against IMGT to assign V, D and J genes, CDR3 length and insertions or deletions at six rearrangement sites. Within each subset, clonotype counts were normalized to the number of sorted cells before true diversity and Gini coefficients were calculated with the tcR R package. The overlap coefficient, calculated on TCRB nucleotide sequences, was used to quantify repertoire sharing. TCRdb re-hosts the immuneACCESS table, in-frame sequences only. Its copies lack some clones; in the studies checked, an unresolved V gene accounts for under half of them, and the cause for the rest is not known. V and J calls and clone size are those listed in that table; D and trimming were worked out from the DNA. The sample table lists under 90,000 clones, roughly 34% of them with a count of one. The biggest ten clones account for 0.35% to 0.45% of the sample.

The receptor was derived from a woman between 18 and 29 years old in good health. The specimen sequenced was stem cell memory CD4+ T cells from blood. Sample cell subset or site, as interpreted from the label and publication: stem cell-like memory CD4+ T cells. The chain is made from TRBV5-1 and TRBJ2-3; 7 of the junction bases match TRBD1. The nucleotide sequence reads TGCGCCAGCAGCAAGGGACAGCCTGGAGATACGCAGTATTTT. Translated, this gives CASSKGQPGDTQYF. The CDR3, completed at both ends by the reference TRBV5-1 and TRBJ2-3 genes, gives the full variable domain KAGVTQTPRYLIKTRGQQVTLSCSPISGHRSVSWYQQTPGQGLQFLFEYFSETQRNKGNFPGRFSGRQFSNSRSEMNVSTLELGDSALYLCASSKGQPGDTQYFGPGTRLTVL.